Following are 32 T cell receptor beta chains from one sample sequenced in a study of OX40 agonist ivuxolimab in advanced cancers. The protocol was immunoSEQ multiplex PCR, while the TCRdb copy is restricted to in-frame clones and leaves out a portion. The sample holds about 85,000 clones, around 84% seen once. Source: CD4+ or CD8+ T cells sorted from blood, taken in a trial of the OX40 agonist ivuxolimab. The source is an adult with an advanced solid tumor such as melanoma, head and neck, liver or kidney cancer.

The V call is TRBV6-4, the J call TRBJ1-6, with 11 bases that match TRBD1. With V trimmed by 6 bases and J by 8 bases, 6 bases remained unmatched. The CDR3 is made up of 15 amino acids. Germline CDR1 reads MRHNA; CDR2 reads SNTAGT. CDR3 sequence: CASSAGQGGDSPLHF. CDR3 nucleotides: TGTGCCAGCAGCGCGGGACAGGGGGGCGATTCACCCCTCCACTTT.

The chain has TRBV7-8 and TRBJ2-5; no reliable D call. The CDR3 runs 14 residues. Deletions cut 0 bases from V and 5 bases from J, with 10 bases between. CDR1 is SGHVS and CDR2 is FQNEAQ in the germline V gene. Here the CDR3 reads CASSLARPGETQYF. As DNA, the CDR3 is TGTGCCAGCAGCTTAGCCCGGCCTGGGGAGACCCAGTACTTC.

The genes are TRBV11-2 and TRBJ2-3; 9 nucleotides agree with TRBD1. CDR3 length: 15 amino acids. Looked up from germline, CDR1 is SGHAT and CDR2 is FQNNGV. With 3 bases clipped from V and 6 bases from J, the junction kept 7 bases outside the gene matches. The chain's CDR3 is CASSFRDRVSDTQYF. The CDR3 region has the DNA TGTGCCAGCAGCTTCCGGGACAGGGTATCCGATACGCAGTATTTT.

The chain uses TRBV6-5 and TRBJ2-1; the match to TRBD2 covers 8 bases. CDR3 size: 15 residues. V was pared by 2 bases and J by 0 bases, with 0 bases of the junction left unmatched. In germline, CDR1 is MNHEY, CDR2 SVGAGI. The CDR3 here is CASSYGTSSYNEQFF. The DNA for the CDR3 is TGTGCCAGCAGTTACGGGACTAGCTCCTACAATGAGCAGTTCTTC.

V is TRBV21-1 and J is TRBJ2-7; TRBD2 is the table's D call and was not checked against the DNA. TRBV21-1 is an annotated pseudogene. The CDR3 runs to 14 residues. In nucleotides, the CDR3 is TGTGCCAGCACTCTTGGACCTCACCCTAGGGAGCAGTACGTC. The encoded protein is CASTLGPHPREQYV.

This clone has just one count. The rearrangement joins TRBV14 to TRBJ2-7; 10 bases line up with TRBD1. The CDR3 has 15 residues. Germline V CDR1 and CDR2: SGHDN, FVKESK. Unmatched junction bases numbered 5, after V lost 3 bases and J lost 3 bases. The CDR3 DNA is TGTGCCAGCAGCCAGTCCGGGACAGGGGACTACGAGCAGTACTTC. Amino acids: CASSQSGTGDYEQYF.

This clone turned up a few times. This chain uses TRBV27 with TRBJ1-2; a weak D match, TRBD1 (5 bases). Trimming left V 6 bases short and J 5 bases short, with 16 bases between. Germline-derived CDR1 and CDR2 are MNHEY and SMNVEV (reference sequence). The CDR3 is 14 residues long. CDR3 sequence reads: CASSPFAGLYGYTF. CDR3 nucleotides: TGTGCCAGCAGCCCCTTTGCAGGGCTGTATGGCTACACCTTC.

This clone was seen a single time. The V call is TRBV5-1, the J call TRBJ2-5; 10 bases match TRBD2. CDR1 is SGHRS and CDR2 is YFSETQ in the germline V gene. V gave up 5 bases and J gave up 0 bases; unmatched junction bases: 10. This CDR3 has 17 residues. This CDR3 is CASSPGTSVPYQETQYF. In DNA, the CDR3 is TGCGCCAGCAGTCCCGGGACTAGCGTCCCGTACCAAGAGACCCAGTACTTC.

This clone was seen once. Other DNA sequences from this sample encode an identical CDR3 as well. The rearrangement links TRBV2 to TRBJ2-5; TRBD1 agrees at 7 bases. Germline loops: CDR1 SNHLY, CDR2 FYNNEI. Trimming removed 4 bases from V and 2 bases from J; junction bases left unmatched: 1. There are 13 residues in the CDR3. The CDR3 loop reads CASSVQGQETQYF. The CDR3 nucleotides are TGTGCCAGCAGTGTACAGGGGCAAGAGACCCAGTACTTC.

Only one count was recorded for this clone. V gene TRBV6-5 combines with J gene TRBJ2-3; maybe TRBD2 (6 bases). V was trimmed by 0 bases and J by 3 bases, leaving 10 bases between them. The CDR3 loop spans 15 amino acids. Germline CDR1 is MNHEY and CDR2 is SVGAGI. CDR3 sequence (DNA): TGTGCCAGCAGTTACTCGTCGGGAGTAACAGATACGCAGTATTTT. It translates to CASSYSSGVTDTQYF.

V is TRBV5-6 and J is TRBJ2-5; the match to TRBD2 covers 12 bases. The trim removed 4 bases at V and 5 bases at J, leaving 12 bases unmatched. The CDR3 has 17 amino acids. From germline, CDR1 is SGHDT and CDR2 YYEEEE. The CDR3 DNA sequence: TGTGCCAGCAGCGTGGGACTAGCGGGTGGCCTCTCGGAGACCCAGTACTTC. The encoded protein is CASSVGLAGGLSETQYF. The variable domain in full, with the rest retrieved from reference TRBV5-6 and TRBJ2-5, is DAGVTQSPTHLIKTRGQQVTLRCSPKSGHDTVSWYQQALGQGPQFIFQYYEEEERQRGNFPDRFSGHQFPNYSSELNVNALLLGDSALYLCASSVGLAGGLSETQYFGPGTRLLVL.

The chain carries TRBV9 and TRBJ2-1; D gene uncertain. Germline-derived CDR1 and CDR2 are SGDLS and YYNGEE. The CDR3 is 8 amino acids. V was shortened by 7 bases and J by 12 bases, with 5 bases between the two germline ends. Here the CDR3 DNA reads TGTGCCAGCGAAACGCAGTTCTTC. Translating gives CASETQFF.

The CDR3 loop reads CASSEPTTSANTGELFF. The CDR3 DNA sequence: TGCGCCAGCAGTGAACCTACGACATCCGCGAACACCGGGGAGCTGTTTTTT. This sequence joins TRBV10-1 and TRBJ2-2, with D unclear. Trimming took off 3 bases at V and 0 bases at J, with 14 bases between the two ends. The germline V gene has CDR1 WNHNN and CDR2 SYGVQD (reference sequence). This CDR3 comprises 17 residues.

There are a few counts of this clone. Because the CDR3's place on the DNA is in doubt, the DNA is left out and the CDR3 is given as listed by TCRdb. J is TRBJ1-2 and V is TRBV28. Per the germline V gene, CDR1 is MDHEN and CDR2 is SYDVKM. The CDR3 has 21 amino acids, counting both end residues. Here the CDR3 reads CASSSLETGLTMATPSGGYTF.

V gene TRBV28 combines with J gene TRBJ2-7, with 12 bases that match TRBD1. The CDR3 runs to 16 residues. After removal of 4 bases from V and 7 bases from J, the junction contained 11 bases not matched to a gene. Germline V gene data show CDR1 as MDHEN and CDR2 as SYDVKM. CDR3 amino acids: CASSSPRDRGHREQYV. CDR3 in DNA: TGTGCCAGCAGTTCACCCCGGGACAGGGGGCACAGGGAGCAGTACGTC.

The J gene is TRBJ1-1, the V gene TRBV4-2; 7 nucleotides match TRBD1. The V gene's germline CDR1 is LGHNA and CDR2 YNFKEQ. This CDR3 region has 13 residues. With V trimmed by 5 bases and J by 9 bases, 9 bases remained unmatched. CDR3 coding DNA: TGTGCCAGCAGCTTAGCGACAGGGAAAAAAGCTTTCTTT. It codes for CASSLATGKKAFF.

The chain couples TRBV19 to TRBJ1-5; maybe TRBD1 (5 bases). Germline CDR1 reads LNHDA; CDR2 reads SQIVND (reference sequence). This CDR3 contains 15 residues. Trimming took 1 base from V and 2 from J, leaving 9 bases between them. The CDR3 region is CASSIGGVGNQPQHF. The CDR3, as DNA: TGTGCCAGTAGTATAGGGGGGGTAGGCAATCAGCCCCAGCATTTT.

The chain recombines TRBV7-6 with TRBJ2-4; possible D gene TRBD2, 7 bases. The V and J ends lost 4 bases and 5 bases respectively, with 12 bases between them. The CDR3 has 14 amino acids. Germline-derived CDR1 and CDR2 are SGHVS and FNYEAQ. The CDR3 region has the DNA TGTGCCAGCAGCTGGGGGGGGCCCGAAAACATTCAGTACTTC. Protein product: CASSWGGPENIQYF.

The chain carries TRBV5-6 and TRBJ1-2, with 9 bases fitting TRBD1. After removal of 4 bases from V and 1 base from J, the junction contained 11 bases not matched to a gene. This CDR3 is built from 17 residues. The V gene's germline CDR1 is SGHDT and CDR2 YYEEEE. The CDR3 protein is CASSPDRGPLFNYGYTF. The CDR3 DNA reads TGTGCCAGCAGCCCGGACAGGGGCCCCCTGTTTAACTATGGCTACACCTTC.

CDR3 DNA: TGTGCCAGCTCACCACCGGGACAGGGAAGAACCGGGGAGCTGTTTTTT. This translates into CASSPPGQGRTGELFF. This chain links TRBV18 with TRBJ2-2, with TRBD1 matching over 9 bases. CDR1 is KGHSH, CDR2 LQKENI, per germline. V was pared by 0 bases and J by 5 bases, with 4 bases of the junction left unmatched. CDR3 length: 16 residues.

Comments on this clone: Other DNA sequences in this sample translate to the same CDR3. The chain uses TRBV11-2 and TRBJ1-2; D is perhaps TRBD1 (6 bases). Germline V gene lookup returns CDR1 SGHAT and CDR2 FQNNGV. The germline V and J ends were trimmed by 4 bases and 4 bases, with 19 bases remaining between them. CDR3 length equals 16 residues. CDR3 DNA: TGTGCCAGCAGCTCTACCGGGACTGGGGGCGTCTATGGCTACACCTTC. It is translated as CASSSTGTGGVYGYTF.

The CDR3 spells CASSSPNQPQHF. The DNA for the CDR3 is TGTGCCAGCAGCTCCCCCAATCAGCCCCAGCATTTT. This sequence joins TRBV11-2 and TRBJ1-5; D not resolved. Trimming took 4 bases from V and 3 from J, leaving 4 bases between them. CDR3 length: 12 amino acids. Germline V gives CDR1 SGHAT, CDR2 FQNNGV. Complete variable domain (other parts from reference TRBV11-2 and TRBJ1-5): EAGVAQSPRYKIIEKRQSVAFWCNPISGHATLYWYQQILGQGPKLLIQFQNNGVVDDSQLPKDRFSAERLKGVDSTLKIQPAKLEDSAVYLCASSSPNQPQHFGDGTRLSIL.

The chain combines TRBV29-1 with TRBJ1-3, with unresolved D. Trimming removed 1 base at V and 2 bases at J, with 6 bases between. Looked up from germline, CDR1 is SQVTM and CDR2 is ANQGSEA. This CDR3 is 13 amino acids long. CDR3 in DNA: TGCAGCGTTGAAGGCGGGCCTGGAAACACCATATATTTT. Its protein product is CSVEGGPGNTIYF.

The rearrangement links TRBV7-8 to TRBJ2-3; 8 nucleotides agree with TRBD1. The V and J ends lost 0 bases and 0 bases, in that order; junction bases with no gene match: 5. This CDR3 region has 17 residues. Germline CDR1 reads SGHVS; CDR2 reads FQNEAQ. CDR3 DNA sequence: TGTGCCAGCAGCTTAGCGGGCAGGGGGCCTAGCACAGATACGCAGTATTTT. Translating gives CASSLAGRGPSTDTQYF. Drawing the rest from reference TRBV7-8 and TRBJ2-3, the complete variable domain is GAGVSQSPRYKVAKRGQDVALRCDPISGHVSLFWYQQALGQGPEFLTYFQNEAQLDKSGLPSDRFFAERPEGSVSTLKIQRTQQEDSAVYLCASSLAGRGPSTDTQYFGPGTRLTVL.

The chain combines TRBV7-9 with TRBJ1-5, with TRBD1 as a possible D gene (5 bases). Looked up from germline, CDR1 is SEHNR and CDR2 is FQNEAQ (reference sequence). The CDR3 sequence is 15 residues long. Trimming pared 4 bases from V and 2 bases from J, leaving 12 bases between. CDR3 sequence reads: CASSSTRGGNQPQHF. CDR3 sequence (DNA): TGTGCCAGCAGCTCCACACGGGGGGGCAATCAGCCCCAGCATTTT.

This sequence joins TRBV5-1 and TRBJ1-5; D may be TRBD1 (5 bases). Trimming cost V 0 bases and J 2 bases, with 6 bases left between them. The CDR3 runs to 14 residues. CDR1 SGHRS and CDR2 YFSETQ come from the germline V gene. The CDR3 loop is CASSLATGNQPQHF. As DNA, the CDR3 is TGCGCCAGCAGCTTGGCGACAGGCAATCAGCCCCAGCATTTT.

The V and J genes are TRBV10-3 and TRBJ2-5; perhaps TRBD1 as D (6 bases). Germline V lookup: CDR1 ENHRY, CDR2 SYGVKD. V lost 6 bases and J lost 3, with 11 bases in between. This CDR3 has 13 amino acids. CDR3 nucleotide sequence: TGTGCCATCAGCCAGGGGACGGAAGAGACCCAGTACTTC. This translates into CAISQGTEETQYF.

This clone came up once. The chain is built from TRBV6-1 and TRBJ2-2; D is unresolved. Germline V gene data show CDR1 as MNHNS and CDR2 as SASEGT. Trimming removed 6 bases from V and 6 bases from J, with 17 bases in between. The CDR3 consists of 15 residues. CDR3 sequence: CASRASKGQAGELFF. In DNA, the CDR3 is TGTGCCAGCAGGGCCTCCAAGGGCCAGGCCGGGGAGCTGTTTTTT.

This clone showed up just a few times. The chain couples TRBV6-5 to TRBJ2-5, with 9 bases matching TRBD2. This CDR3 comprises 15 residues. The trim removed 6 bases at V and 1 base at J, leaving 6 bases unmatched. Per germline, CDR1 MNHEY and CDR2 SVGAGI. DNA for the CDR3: TGTGCCAGCAGCCCAGGACTAGCGCGCCAAGAGACCCAGTACTTC. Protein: CASSPGLARQETQYF.

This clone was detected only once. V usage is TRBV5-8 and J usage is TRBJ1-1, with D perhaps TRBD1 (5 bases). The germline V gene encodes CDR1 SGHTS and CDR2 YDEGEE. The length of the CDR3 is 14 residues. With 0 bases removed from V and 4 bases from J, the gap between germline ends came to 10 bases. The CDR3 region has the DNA TGTGCCAGCAGCTTGGATGGGGGGGGCACTGAAGCTTTCTTT. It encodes CASSLDGGGTEAFF.

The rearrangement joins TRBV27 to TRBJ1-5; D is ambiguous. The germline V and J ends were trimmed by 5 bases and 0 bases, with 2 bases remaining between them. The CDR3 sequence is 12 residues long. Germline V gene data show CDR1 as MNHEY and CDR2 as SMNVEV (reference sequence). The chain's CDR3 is CASSDSNQPQHF. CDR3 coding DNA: TGTGCCAGCAGTGATAGCAATCAGCCCCAGCATTTT.

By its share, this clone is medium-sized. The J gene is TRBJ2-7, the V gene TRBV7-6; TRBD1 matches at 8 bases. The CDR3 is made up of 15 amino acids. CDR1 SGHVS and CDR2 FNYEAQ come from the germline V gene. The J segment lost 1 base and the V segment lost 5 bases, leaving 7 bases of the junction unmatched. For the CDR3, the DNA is TGTGCCAGCAGCGCCGGGACAGGAAAATCCTACGAGCAGTACTTC. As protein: CASSAGTGKSYEQYF.